This passage covers 20 T cell receptor beta chains from one sample sequenced in a study of beta chain features in type 1 diabetes. Study results and limitations: When Type 1 diabetes patients were examined, their TCRB CDR3s proved moderately but significantly shorter in all four CD4+ subsets.

The whole isolated RNA underwent reverse transcription, so sequencing captured expressed TCRB transcripts. Method: immunoSEQ multiplex PCR; TCRdb's copy keeps in-frame clones and lacks some. The sample has tens of thousands of clones; about 48% are singletons. These receptors' targets are unknown. The specimen sequenced was stem cell memory CD4+ T cells from blood. These receptors were collected from a man aged 30 to 45 with type 1 diabetes.

The chain couples TRBV7-9 to TRBJ2-5; 9 nucleotides line up with TRBD2. V trimming: 5 bases; J trimming: 8 bases; junction bases outside the gene matches: 12. CDR1 is SEHNR, CDR2 FQNEAQ, per germline (reference sequence). This CDR3 has 15 residues. CDR3 sequence: CASSPRLAARATQYF. DNA for the CDR3: TGTGCCAGCAGCCCCAGACTAGCGGCGCGGGCAACCCAGTACTTC.

This clone turned up a few times. The chain combines TRBV2 with TRBJ2-6, with D possibly TRBD1 on 6 matching bases. The V end lost 8 bases, the J end lost 4 bases, and 15 bases lay between the germline ends. From germline, CDR1 is SNHLY and CDR2 FYNNEI. The CDR3 covers 15 residues. CDR3 bases: TGTGCCAGCTGGGGGCTCACTACGGGGGCCAACGTCCTGACTTTC. Translation gives CASWGLTTGANVLTF.

This clone was detected only once. Germline is not matched at one junction end, which may reflect a read error. This rearrangement joins TRBV7-8 to TRBJ1-2; D is unresolved. Germline CDR1 and CDR2: SGHVS and FQNEAQ. CDR3 length: 14 amino acids. Written as DNA, the CDR3 is TGTGCCAGCAGCTCCGGGAGGACTAACTATGGCCACACCTTC. Protein: CASSSGRTNYGHTF.

The V gene is TRBV7-9, the J gene TRBJ2-2; unclear D gene. This CDR3 is built from 15 residues. Trimming cost V 6 bases and J 1 base, with 12 bases left between them. Germline V gene lookup returns CDR1 SEHNR and CDR2 FQNEAQ (reference sequence). The CDR3 coding sequence is TGTGCCAGCAGGCGTTCGAACTTGAACACCGGGGAGCTGTTTTTT. Translated: CASRRSNLNTGELFF.

The chain has TRBV7-9 and TRBJ2-5, with 8 bases that match TRBD1. TRBJ2-7 explains the end of the DNA better; the J call may be wrong. CDR1 and CDR2 from the germline V gene are SEHNR and FQNEAQ (reference sequence). The CDR3 loop spans 16 amino acids. The CDR3 loop is CASSLARTGRTYEQYF. Here the CDR3 DNA reads TGTGCCAGCAGCTTAGCGCGGACAGGGAGGACCTACGAGCAGTACTTC.

This chain links TRBV27 with TRBJ2-4, with D unclear. V dropped 4 bases and J dropped 0 bases, with 13 bases sitting between them. CDR1 and CDR2 (germline): MNHEY, SMNVEV (reference sequence). This CDR3 comprises 16 residues. The CDR3: CASSSHSILAKNIQYF. CDR3 bases: TGTGCCAGCAGTTCCCACAGTATACTAGCCAAAAACATTCAGTACTTC.

This sequence joins TRBV19 and TRBJ2-1; D may be TRBD1 (5 bases). CDR1 is LNHDA, CDR2 SQIVND, per germline (reference sequence). V lost 3 bases and J 1 base, leaving 7 bases between the germline ends. The CDR3 consists of 14 residues. The CDR3 nucleotides are TGTGCCAGTAGTATTCCAGGGTCCTACAATGAGCAGTTCTTC. It codes for CASSIPGSYNEQFF.

This chain links TRBV7-9 with TRBJ1-4, with 7 bases fitting TRBD1. V lost 5 bases and J lost 5; bases outside the gene matches: 5. The CDR3 covers 14 residues. Germline V CDR1 and CDR2: SEHNR, FQNEAQ (reference sequence). CDR3 loop: CASSPGQENEKLFF. The CDR3, as DNA: TGTGCCAGCAGCCCAGGACAGGAAAATGAAAAACTGTTTTTT.

The chain has TRBV5-1 and TRBJ1-1; 8 bases fit TRBD1. CDR1 is SGHRS, CDR2 YFSETQ, per germline. This CDR3 comprises 13 residues. Trimming at V came to 2 bases and at J to 4 bases, leaving 1 base not matched to a gene. CDR3 DNA sequence: TGCGCCAGCAGCTTCGACAGGGGCACTGAAGCTTTCTTT. Encoded protein: CASSFDRGTEAFF.

This chain uses TRBV7-9 with TRBJ2-2, with 9 bases fitting TRBD1. Germline values: CDR1 SEHNR, CDR2 FQNEAQ (reference sequence). This CDR3 is 15 amino acids long. After removal of 4 bases from V and 6 bases from J, the junction contained 6 bases not matched to a gene. The CDR3 spells CASSYTGGFAGELFF. CDR3 DNA sequence: TGTGCCAGCAGCTATACAGGGGGCTTCGCCGGGGAGCTGTTTTTT.

The chain joins TRBV4-3 to TRBJ2-7; 7 positions match TRBD1. V lost 3 bases to trimming and J lost 1 base; unmatched junction nucleotides: 0. The CDR3 has 13 amino acids. Per the germline V gene, CDR1 is LGHNA and CDR2 is YSLEER. The CDR3 DNA reads as TGCGCCAGCAGCCAGACAGGGTCCTACGAGCAGTACTTC. Amino acid sequence: CASSQTGSYEQYF.

The rearrangement joins TRBV27 to TRBJ2-7, with TRBD2 identical over 8 bases. Losses at the gene ends were 2 bases for V and 1 base for J; bases not matched to a gene: 4. CDR1 and CDR2 from the germline V gene are MNHEY and SMNVEV (reference sequence). The CDR3 is 15 residues long. In nucleotides, the CDR3 is TGTGCCAGCAGTTTACGAAGCGGGGGTTCCTACGAGCAGTACTTC. Its translation is CASSLRSGGSYEQYF.

The chain employs TRBV18 and TRBJ1-5, with D uncertain. Germline CDR1 and CDR2: KGHSH and LQKENI. V gave up 5 bases and J gave up 4 bases, with 12 bases separating them. The CDR3 extends over 14 amino acids. CDR3 in amino acids: CASSEGRGNQPQHF. The CDR3 coding sequence is TGTGCCAGCTCAGAAGGAAGAGGTAATCAGCCCCAGCATTTT.

This clone turned up a few times. The chain has TRBV7-3 and TRBJ2-5; TRBD1 matches 7 bases. This CDR3 comprises 13 residues. V was clipped by 2 bases and J by 4 bases; unmatched bases: 1. Looked up from germline, CDR1 is SGHTA and CDR2 is FQGTGA. CDR3 sequence: CASSLGTAETQYF. The CDR3 bases are TGTGCCAGCAGCTTAGGGACAGCAGAGACCCAGTACTTC. Full variable domain (remainder filled in from reference TRBV7-3 and TRBJ2-5): GAGVSQTPSNKVTEKGKYVELRCDPISGHTALYWYRQSLGQGPEFLIYFQGTGAADDSGLPNDRFFAVRPEGSVSTLKIQRTERGDSAVYLCASSLGTAETQYFGPGTRLLVL.

This clone was found a few times. V and J are TRBV7-2 and TRBJ2-1; TRBD2 might be the D (6 bases). Trimming took 2 bases from V and 1 from J, leaving 9 bases between them. The germline gives CDR1 SGHTA, CDR2 FQGNSA. This CDR3 comprises 15 residues. For the CDR3, the DNA is TGTGCCAGCAGCTTACTACTAGCTTCCTACAATGAGCAGTTCTTC. Translation gives CASSLLLASYNEQFF. The full variable domain, its missing parts supplied by reference TRBV7-2 and TRBJ2-1, is GAGVSQSPSNKVTEKGKDVELRCDPISGHTALYWYRQSLGQGLEFLIYFQGNSAPDKSGLPSDRFSAERTGGSVSTLTIQRTQQEDSAVYLCASSLLLASYNEQFFGPGTRLTVL.

The chain is built from TRBV2 and TRBJ2-5; D might be TRBD2 (5 bases). This CDR3 comprises 11 residues. V was shortened by 6 bases and J by 7 bases, with 9 bases between the two germline ends. CDR1 and CDR2 from the germline V gene are SNHLY and FYNNEI. CDR3 protein: CASSQGGTQYF. The CDR3 DNA reads as TGTGCCAGCAGCCAAGGAGGGACCCAGTACTTC.

This clone was seen a handful of times. The chain employs TRBV7-2 and TRBJ1-1; D remains ambiguous. The CDR3 has 13 amino acids. The V end was cut by 2 bases, the J end by 1 base, with 5 bases between. Germline CDR1 and CDR2: SGHTA and FQGNSA. CDR3 in amino acids: CASSLTGNTEAFF. CDR3 coding DNA: TGTGCCAGCAGCTTAACGGGGAACACTGAAGCTTTCTTT. Full variable domain (missing parts from reference TRBV7-2 and TRBJ1-1): GAGVSQSPSNKVTEKGKDVELRCDPISGHTALYWYRQSLGQGLEFLIYFQGNSAPDKSGLPSDRFSAERTGGSVSTLTIQRTQQEDSAVYLCASSLTGNTEAFFGQGTRLTVV.

The chain couples TRBV5-6 to TRBJ1-2; the D gene is possibly TRBD1 (5 bases). In germline, CDR1 is SGHDT, CDR2 YYEEEE. Trimming shortened V by 0 bases and J by 5 bases, and 8 bases separated the two germline ends. This CDR3 is built from 13 residues. The CDR3 DNA reads as TGTGCCAGCAGCTTGGAGGGGCCTTATGGCTACACCTTC. Protein: CASSLEGPYGYTF.

The chain has TRBV9 and TRBJ1-2; D unresolved. The V end lost 4 bases, the J end lost 4 bases, and 14 bases lay between the germline ends. There are 14 residues in the CDR3. In germline, CDR1 is SGDLS, CDR2 YYNGEE. CDR3 protein: CASSIQEARYGYTF. The DNA of the CDR3 is TGTGCCAGCAGCATTCAGGAGGCTCGCTATGGCTACACCTTC. Supplemented by reference TRBV9 and TRBJ1-2, the full variable domain reads DSGVTQTPKHLITATGQRVTLRCSPRSGDLSVYWYQQSLDQGLQFLIQYYNGEERAKGNILERFSAQQFPDLHSELNLSSLELGDSALYFCASSIQEARYGYTFGSGTRLTVV.

This chain joins TRBV7-3 and TRBJ1-1; D perhaps matches TRBD1 (6 bases). This CDR3 has 12 residues. Trimming took 5 bases from V and 9 from J, leaving 13 bases between them. CDR1 is SGHTA and CDR2 is FQGTGA in the germline V gene. CDR3 in DNA: TGTGCCAGCAGCATGGACAGTTCTAAAGCTTTCTTT. It specifies CASSMDSSKAFF.